The sequence of this T cell receptor (beta chain) was determined in a study of OX40 agonist ivuxolimab in advanced cancers. Overall study: Dosing consisted of intravenous ivuxolimab at 0.01 to 10 mg/kg every 2 weeks. The study enrolled dose-escalation patients with hepatocellular carcinoma, melanoma, renal cell or head and neck cancer. A history of anti-PD-1, anti-PD-L1 or anti-CTLA-4 therapy was acceptable, and approximately 40% had some.

Study results and limitations: At 0.1-3.0 mg/kg, partial responders had clonal expansion among the lowest observed.

To note about this clone: Its antigen is currently unknown.

After removal of 4 bases from V and 7 bases from J, the junction contained 12 bases not matched to a gene. In germline, CDR1 is SQVTM, CDR2 ANQGSEA. The CDR3 has 15 residues. Here immunoSEQ multiplex PCR was the method, and the copy in TCRdb shows in-frame clones only, minus some. The table includes roughly 100,000 clones, around 90% detected once. This receptor was identified in an adult with an advanced solid tumor such as melanoma, head and neck, liver or kidney cancer. The sample here was CD4+ or CD8+ T cells sorted from blood, taken in a trial of the OX40 agonist ivuxolimab. This chain uses TRBV29-1 with TRBJ2-1; 8 bases agree with TRBD2. DNA of the CDR3: TGCAGCGTTGGGAACGCGGGGGGAATTGTAAATGAGCAGTTCTTC. It specifies CSVGNAGGIVNEQFF.